Here is one TCR beta chain with its context. The source of the sample is a study of blood T cell repertoires in COVID-19. Study context: Sites in the United States, Italy and Spain provided acute and convalescent COVID-19 samples. From T cells, B-cell-depleted T cells, or PBMCs came the material, which was cDNA or gDNA.

As processed by the authors: Scientists estimated how many nucleated cells there were by amplifying reference gene primers. Profiling relied on immunoSEQ multiplex PCR, and the TCRdb table lists in-frame clones only, not all of them. V and J calls and clone size are those listed in that table; D and trimming were worked out from the DNA. The data hold over 200,000 clones, with approximately 83% observed a single time. With 5 bases clipped from V and 4 bases from J, the junction kept 9 bases outside the gene matches. Germline assignment: CDR1 SGHTA and CDR2 FQGTGA. The CDR3 has 15 residues. The clonotype comes from a woman in her thirties with COVID-19, enrolled during active disease. The J gene is TRBJ2-5, the V gene TRBV7-3; 8 positions match TRBD1. Source material: peripheral blood. The CDR3: CASSPETGAGETQYF. The CDR3 bases are TGTGCCAGCAGCCCGGAGACAGGGGCGGGAGAGACCCAGTACTTC.